The 24 T cell receptor beta chains below were found in one sample sequenced in a study of brain T cells in children with intractable seizures. The sequenced cases were selected for having the highest brain T cell transcript signatures. Measured with immunoSEQ multiplex PCR; TCRdb has only the in-frame clones, and not every one. The sample contains 7,500 to 10,000 clones, 65% to 70% of which appear only once. Here the sequenced sample was resected brain tissue, taken at surgery. These receptors were taken from a girl aged 2-10 years with tuberous sclerosis and intractable seizures.

The V and J genes are TRBV21-1 and TRBJ1-2; the table's D call, TRBD1, has no DNA check behind it. TRBV21-1 is described as a pseudogene. The CDR3 loop spans 14 amino acids. The CDR3 DNA reads as TGTGCCAGCAGCAAACGGACAGTTAACTATGGCTACACCTTC. This translates into CASSKRTVNYGYTF.

V gene TRBV11-2 combines with J gene TRBJ1-1; no clear D. The V end was cut by 3 bases, the J end by 5 bases, with 10 bases between. CDR1 is SGHAT, CDR2 FQNNGV, per germline. The CDR3 has 13 amino acids. CDR3 in DNA: TGTGCCAGCAGCTTGGCGGGGAGAACTGAAGCTTTCTTT. This encodes CASSLAGRTEAFF.

By its share, this clone is large. The chain links TRBV19 to TRBJ2-7; 7 bases align to TRBD1. The CDR3 is 16 residues long. Germline values: CDR1 LNHDA, CDR2 SQIVND (reference sequence). V was clipped by 4 bases and J by 3 bases; unmatched bases: 12. The CDR3 spells CASSTTRQGSGYEQYF. In DNA, the CDR3 is TGTGCCAGTAGTACAACTCGACAGGGTTCTGGCTACGAGCAGTACTTC.

This clone was recorded a few times. The gene calls are TRBV27 and TRBJ1-6; D is ambiguous. This CDR3 region has 16 residues. V shed 5 bases and J shed 4 bases, with 15 bases lying between them. Looked up from germline, CDR1 is MNHEY and CDR2 is SMNVEV (reference sequence). DNA of the CDR3: TGTGCCAGCAGTCGCGAGACTAGGTCTTATAATTCACCCCTCCACTTT. As protein: CASSRETRSYNSPLHF.

This clone occurred a few times. The rearrangement uses TRBV5-1 and TRBJ2-7; 10 bases line up with TRBD2. The germline V gene encodes CDR1 SGHRS and CDR2 YFSETQ. This CDR3 has 15 amino acids. J was trimmed by 0 bases and V by 3 bases; bases with no gene match: 3. CDR3 sequence reads: CASSSRLAGSYEQYF. CDR3 in DNA: TGCGCCAGCAGCTCACGACTAGCGGGCTCCTACGAGCAGTACTTC.

The chain recombines TRBV4-1 with TRBJ1-3; 7 bases agree with TRBD1. Losses at the gene ends were 0 bases for V and 0 bases for J; bases not matched to a gene: 2. This CDR3 contains 16 residues. In germline, CDR1 is MGHRA, CDR2 YSYEKL. The CDR3 loop reads CASSQEAGGSGNTIYF. The DNA for the CDR3 is TGCGCCAGCAGCCAAGAAGCAGGGGGCTCTGGAAACACCATATATTTT.

CDR3 loop: CASRSLSTDTQYF. CDR3 coding DNA: TGTGCCAGTAGATCACTTAGCACAGATACGCAGTATTTT. V and J are TRBV19 and TRBJ2-3, with D unresolved. This CDR3 comprises 13 residues. V was trimmed by 6 bases and J by 0 bases, leaving 7 bases between them. Germline V lookup: CDR1 LNHDA, CDR2 SQIVND (reference sequence).

This clone has just one count. V is TRBV28 and J is TRBJ2-5, with 12 bases lining up with TRBD2. Germline CDR1 reads MDHEN; CDR2 reads SYDVKM. The V and J ends lost 5 bases and 1 base, in that order; junction bases with no gene match: 5. There are 16 residues in the CDR3. The CDR3 sequence is CASSLTSGGLQETQYF. CDR3 in DNA: TGTGCCAGCAGTCTGACTAGCGGGGGACTCCAAGAGACCCAGTACTTC.

J is TRBJ1-1 and V is TRBV27; 8 nucleotides match TRBD1. The CDR3 spans 21 residues. Per germline, CDR1 MNHEY and CDR2 SMNVEV (reference sequence). V lost 6 bases and J lost 1; bases outside the gene matches: 25. For the CDR3, the DNA is TGTGCCAGCAGCCTAGAGCGTATGCGAGGCGTTCACAGGGGGACGAACACTGAAGCTTTCTTT. It encodes CASSLERMRGVHRGTNTEAFF.

The V gene is TRBV14, the J gene TRBJ1-2; 7 positions agree with TRBD1. Germline V gene sequence: CDR1 SGHDN, CDR2 FVKESK. V was pared by 1 base and J by 0 bases, with 5 bases of the junction left unmatched. The CDR3 has 16 residues. The CDR3 coding sequence is TGTGCCAGCAGCCAAGGAAACAGGGGAGCTAACTATGGCTACACCTTC. This sequence encodes CASSQGNRGANYGYTF.

In its sample, this clone was seen a few times. V is TRBV10-2 and J is TRBJ1-3; 8 bases line up with TRBD1. The CDR3 is 16 amino acids. V lost 7 bases, J lost 1 base, and 9 bases stayed unmatched. Germline V gene lookup returns CDR1 WSHSY and CDR2 SAAADI. This CDR3 is CASMMTGARSGNTIYF. The CDR3 bases are TGCGCCAGCATGATGACAGGGGCAAGGTCTGGAAACACCATATATTTT.

The chain has TRBV9 and TRBJ1-1, with TRBD1 identical over 7 bases. The CDR3 is 13 amino acids. CDR1 is SGDLS and CDR2 is YYNGEE in the germline V gene. V was clipped by 4 bases and J by 5 bases; unmatched bases: 5. The CDR3 nucleotides are TGTGCCAGCAGCCCAGGGGGAAGGACTGAAGCTTTCTTT. Its translation is CASSPGGRTEAFF.

This clone has a handful of counts. CDR3 region: CASSQERGSYGYTF. CDR3 DNA sequence: TGTGCCAGCAGCCAAGAGCGTGGGTCCTATGGCTACACCTTC. The V call is TRBV4-2, the J call TRBJ1-2; unclear D gene. Germline assignment: CDR1 LGHNA and CDR2 YNFKEQ. V was shortened by 0 bases and J by 4 bases, with 9 bases between the two germline ends. This CDR3 is built from 14 residues.

This clone was counted a few times. V usage is TRBV27 and J usage is TRBJ1-1; no definite D call. Trimming stripped 3 bases from V and 5 bases from J, with 13 bases between. CDR3 length: 14 residues. Germline assignment: CDR1 MNHEY and CDR2 SMNVEV (reference sequence). The CDR3 DNA sequence: TGTGCCAGCAGTTTCAACCCCGGAGGGACTGAAGCTTTCTTT. Its translation: CASSFNPGGTEAFF.

The chain couples TRBV5-4 to TRBJ1-4, with 7 positions matching TRBD1. Germline V lookup: CDR1 SGHNT, CDR2 YYREEE (reference sequence). J was trimmed by 8 bases and V by 1 base; bases with no gene match: 8. The CDR3 totals 15 residues. This chain's CDR3 is CASSLNGAGGEKLFF. The CDR3 DNA sequence: TGTGCCAGCAGCTTGAATGGGGCAGGGGGAGAAAAACTGTTTTTT.

The rearrangement uses TRBV6-5 and TRBJ1-2, with D tentatively TRBD1 (6 bases). Germline V gene lookup returns CDR1 MNHEY and CDR2 SVGAGI. V dropped 4 bases and J dropped 4 bases, with 16 bases sitting between them. This CDR3 contains 15 residues. The CDR3 DNA reads as TGTGCCAGCAGTTCATATCGGGGGGCGGGCTATGGCTACACCTTC. It encodes CASSSYRGAGYGYTF.

The chain couples TRBV6-2 or TRBV6-3 to TRBJ1-1; TRBD1 agrees at 7 bases. The CDR3 covers 15 residues. V dropped 5 bases and J dropped 6; count of bases not matched to a gene: 12. The germline CDR1 and CDR2 sequences are MNHEY and SVGEGT. This chain's CDR3 is CASSVGQAGRSEAFF. CDR3 DNA sequence: TGTGCCAGCAGTGTCGGACAGGCCGGACGGTCTGAAGCTTTCTTT.

This clone was counted only a few times. The genes are TRBV5-4 and TRBJ2-3; 7 bases agree with TRBD2. CDR3 size: 13 residues. V lost 5 bases and J lost 7; bases outside the gene matches: 7. Looked up from germline, CDR1 is SGHNT and CDR2 is YYREEE (reference sequence). In DNA form, the CDR3 reads TGTGCCAGCAGATCGGGGGGAAAACATACGCAGTATTTT. Amino acid sequence: CASRSGGKHTQYF.

DNA of the CDR3: TGTGCCAGCAGAGATCAGGGGAGGAGTAGCAATCAGCCCCAGCATTTT. The encoded protein is CASRDQGRSSNQPQHF. The V gene is TRBV2, the J gene TRBJ1-5; possible D gene TRBD1, 6 bases. Germline CDR1 reads SNHLY; CDR2 reads FYNNEI. This CDR3 is built from 16 residues. Trimming took off 6 bases at V and 0 bases at J, with 15 bases between the two ends. The variable domain in full, with the rest retrieved from reference TRBV2 and TRBJ1-5, is EPEVTQTPSHQVTQMGQEVILRCVPISNHLYFYWYRQILGQKVEFLVSFYNNEISEKSEIFDDQFSVERPDGSNFTLKIRSTKLEDSAMYFCASRDQGRSSNQPQHFGDGTRLSIL.

The chain joins TRBV6-5 to TRBJ1-1; 10 nucleotides align to TRBD1. V dropped 8 bases and J dropped 0; count of bases not matched to a gene: 6. The germline V gene has CDR1 MNHEY and CDR2 SVGAGI. The CDR3 length is 15 residues. The CDR3 region is CASSTGGGLNTEAFF. In DNA form, the CDR3 reads TGTGCCAGCTCGACAGGGGGCGGGCTGAACACTGAAGCTTTCTTT.

The V and J genes are TRBV7-8 and TRBJ1-2; D not resolved. Per germline, CDR1 SGHVS and CDR2 FQNEAQ. The CDR3 contains 14 residues. V shed 3 bases and J shed 8 bases, with 16 bases lying between them. The CDR3 spells CASSFRALSGGYTF. The CDR3 DNA sequence: TGTGCCAGCAGCTTCCGAGCACTTTCCGGGGGCTACACCTTC.

This clone was seen only a few times. The V call is TRBV7-3, the J call TRBJ2-5; 8 bases are a match to TRBD1. With 5 bases clipped from V and 4 bases from J, the junction kept 6 bases outside the gene matches. Germline-derived CDR1 and CDR2 are SGHTA and FQGTGA. The CDR3 length is 14 residues. The CDR3 region has the DNA TGTGCCAGCAGCCCGACAGGGGCGGGAGAGACCCAGTACTTC. Translated, it gives CASSPTGAGETQYF.

The chain carries TRBV7-3 and TRBJ2-3, with TRBD2 as a possible D gene (6 bases). Trimming took off 5 bases at V and 0 bases at J, with 18 bases between the two ends. The length of the CDR3 is 17 residues. From germline, CDR1 is SGHTA and CDR2 FQGTGA. The CDR3 reads CASSPKRASGSTDTQYF. CDR3 coding DNA: TGTGCCAGCAGCCCGAAGAGGGCGAGCGGGAGCACAGATACGCAGTATTTT.

The rearrangement uses TRBV4-2 and TRBJ2-2; weak D call: TRBD1 (5 bases). Germline assignment: CDR1 LGHNA and CDR2 YNFKEQ. The CDR3 totals 16 residues. V gave up 0 bases and J gave up 8 bases, with 16 bases separating them. CDR3 nucleotides: TGTGCCAGCAGCCAAGATAGGGGTATTTGGTCGGGGGAGCTGTTTTTT. It encodes CASSQDRGIWSGELFF.